Reported below is one TCR beta chain. The table came from immunoSEQ multiplex PCR; TCRdb's copy has only in-frame clones and leaves some out. This table holds approximately 210,000 clones, around 88% found once. This CDR3 has 16 amino acids. Germline CDR1 and CDR2: SGHAT and FQNNGV. J was trimmed by 2 bases and V by 0 bases; bases with no gene match: 3. The sample is drawn from a study of blood T cell repertoires in COVID-19. In the study overall: COVID-19 samples, acute and convalescent, were from the United States, Italy and Spain.

The clonotype comes from a man younger than 30 with active or convalescent COVID-19. The genes are TRBV11-2 and TRBJ2-7, with TRBD2 matching over 11 bases. Sequenced: peripheral blood. The CDR3: CASSLEVAGGPYEQYF. The CDR3 DNA reads as TGTGCCAGCAGCTTAGAAGTAGCGGGAGGGCCCTACGAGCAGTACTTC.